This TCR beta chain emerged from a study of blood T cell repertoires in COVID-19. Study overall: COVID-19 samples collected from the United States, Italy and Spain covered acute and convalescent phases. PBMCs, B-cell-depleted T cells, or T cells provided the cDNA or gDNA that made up the material.

In the original processing: Amplification from reference gene primers served as the basis for estimated nucleated cell counts. Method: immunoSEQ multiplex PCR; TCRdb's copy keeps in-frame clones and lacks some. From that table come the V and J calls and clone size; the DNA was used to work out D and trimming. The sample lists around 220,000 clones, approximately 86% occurring once. This clone has ten or more counts. Sequencing was performed on peripheral blood. This TCR was sampled from a woman older than 75 with active or convalescent COVID-19.

DNA for the CDR3: TGTGCCAGCAGGGGGACAGGGGAGGTTTATGGCTACACCTTC. It codes for CASRGTGEVYGYTF. The chain joins TRBV9 to TRBJ1-2; 10 bases are shared with TRBD1. Trimming took 5 bases from V and 5 from J; bases not matched to a gene: 6. The CDR3 consists of 14 residues. In germline, CDR1 is SGDLS, CDR2 YYNGEE.